The clone carrying this T cell receptor (beta chain) showed up just a few times. What it recognizes is unknown. This entry belongs to a study of vaccination effects on CD4 cells after COVID-19. Study-wide points: Long after vaccination, the clones induced by infection and by vaccine shrank markedly in size.

V gave up 0 bases and J gave up 1 base, with 10 bases separating them. In germline, CDR1 is MNHNY, CDR2 SVGAGI (reference sequence). The CDR3 has 15 amino acids. This table comes from immunoSEQ multiplex PCR, and its TCRdb copy is limited to in-frame clones, with some not included. This table holds 37,000 or so clones, about 66% found once. Antigen-specific CD4+ T cells were expanded (with viral peptide pools) by the ViraFEST assay ahead of sequencing. Following culture for nine to ten days, CD4+ T cells were isolated. Nobody among the vaccine recipients had prior SARS-CoV-2 infection (nucleocapsid antibodies were negative).

This chain links TRBV6-6 with TRBJ2-7; no clear D. The sequenced sample was CD4+ T cells from PBMCs cultured with HCoV-OC43 spike peptides, obtained before COVID-19 vaccination. As to subset: HCoV-OC43 spike overlapping peptide pool stimulation. This clonotype was sampled from a human donor who received a COVID-19 vaccine. The CDR3 DNA sequence: TGTGCCAGCAGTTACTCCGTTCCGATTTCCTACGAGCAGTACTTC. Its protein is CASSYSVPISYEQYF.